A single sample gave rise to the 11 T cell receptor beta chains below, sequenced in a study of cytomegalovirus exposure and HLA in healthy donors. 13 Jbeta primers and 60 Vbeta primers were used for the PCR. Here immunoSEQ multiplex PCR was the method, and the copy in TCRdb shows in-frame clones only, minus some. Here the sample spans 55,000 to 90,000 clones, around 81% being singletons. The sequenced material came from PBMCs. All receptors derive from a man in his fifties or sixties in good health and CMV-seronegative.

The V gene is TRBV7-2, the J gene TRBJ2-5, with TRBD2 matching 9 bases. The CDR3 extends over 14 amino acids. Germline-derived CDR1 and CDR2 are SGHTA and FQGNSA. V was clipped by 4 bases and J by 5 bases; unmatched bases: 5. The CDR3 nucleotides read TGTGCCAGCAGCTGGGGCGGGAGGGGGGAGACCCAGTACTTC. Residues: CASSWGGRGETQYF. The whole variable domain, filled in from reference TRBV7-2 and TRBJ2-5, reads GAGVSQSPSNKVTEKGKDVELRCDPISGHTALYWYRQSLGQGLEFLIYFQGNSAPDKSGLPSDRFSAERTGGSVSTLTIQRTQQEDSAVYLCASSWGGRGETQYFGPGTRLLVL.

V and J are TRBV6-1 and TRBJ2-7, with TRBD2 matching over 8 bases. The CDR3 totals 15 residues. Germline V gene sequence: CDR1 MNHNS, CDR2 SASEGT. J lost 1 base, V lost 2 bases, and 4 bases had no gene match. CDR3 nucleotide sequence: TGTGCCAGCAGTGAACTAGCGGGCTTTTCCTACGAGCAGTACTTC. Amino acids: CASSELAGFSYEQYF.

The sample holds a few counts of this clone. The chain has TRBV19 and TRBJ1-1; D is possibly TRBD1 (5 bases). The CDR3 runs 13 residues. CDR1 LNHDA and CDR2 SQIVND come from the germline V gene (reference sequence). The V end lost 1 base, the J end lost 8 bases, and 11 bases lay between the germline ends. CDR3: CASSIGDRGEAFF. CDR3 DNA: TGTGCCAGTAGTATAGGCGACCGGGGGGAAGCTTTCTTT.

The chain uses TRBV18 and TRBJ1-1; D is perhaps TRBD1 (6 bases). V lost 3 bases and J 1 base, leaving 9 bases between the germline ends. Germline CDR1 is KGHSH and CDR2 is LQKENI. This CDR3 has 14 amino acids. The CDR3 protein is CASSPKGQNTEAFF. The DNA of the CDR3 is TGTGCCAGCTCACCTAAGGGACAGAACACTGAAGCTTTCTTT.

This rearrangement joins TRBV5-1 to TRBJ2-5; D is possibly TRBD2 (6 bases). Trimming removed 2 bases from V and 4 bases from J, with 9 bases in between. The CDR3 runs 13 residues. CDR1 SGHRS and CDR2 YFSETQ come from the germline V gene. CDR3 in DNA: TGCGCCAGCAGCTTCTTGGAGGGAGAGACCCAGTACTTC. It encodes CASSFLEGETQYF. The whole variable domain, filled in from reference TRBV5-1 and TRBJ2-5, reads KAGVTQTPRYLIKTRGQQVTLSCSPISGHRSVSWYQQTPGQGLQFLFEYFSETQRNKGNFPGRFSGRQFSNSRSEMNVSTLELGDSALYLCASSFLEGETQYFGPGTRLLVL.

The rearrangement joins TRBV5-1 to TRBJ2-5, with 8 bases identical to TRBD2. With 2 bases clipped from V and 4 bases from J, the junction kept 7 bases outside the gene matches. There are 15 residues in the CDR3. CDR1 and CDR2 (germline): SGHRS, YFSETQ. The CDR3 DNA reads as TGCGCCAGCAGCTTCACAGCGGGAGAGGGAGAGACCCAGTACTTC. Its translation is CASSFTAGEGETQYF. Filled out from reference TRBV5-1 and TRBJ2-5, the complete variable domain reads KAGVTQTPRYLIKTRGQQVTLSCSPISGHRSVSWYQQTPGQGLQFLFEYFSETQRNKGNFPGRFSGRQFSNSRSEMNVSTLELGDSALYLCASSFTAGEGETQYFGPGTRLLVL.

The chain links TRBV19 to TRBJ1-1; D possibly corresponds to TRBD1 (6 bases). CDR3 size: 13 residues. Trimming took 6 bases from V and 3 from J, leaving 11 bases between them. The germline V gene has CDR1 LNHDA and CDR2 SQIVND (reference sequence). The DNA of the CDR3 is TGTGCCAGTAGGTTGCAGGGGTACACTGAAGCTTTCTTT. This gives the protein CASRLQGYTEAFF.

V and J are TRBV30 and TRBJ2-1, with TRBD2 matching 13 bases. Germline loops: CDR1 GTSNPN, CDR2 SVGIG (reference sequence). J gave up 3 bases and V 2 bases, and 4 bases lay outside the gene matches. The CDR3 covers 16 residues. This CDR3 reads CAWSPLAGGRYNEQFF. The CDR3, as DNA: TGTGCCTGGAGTCCACTAGCGGGGGGGCGCTACAATGAGCAGTTCTTC.

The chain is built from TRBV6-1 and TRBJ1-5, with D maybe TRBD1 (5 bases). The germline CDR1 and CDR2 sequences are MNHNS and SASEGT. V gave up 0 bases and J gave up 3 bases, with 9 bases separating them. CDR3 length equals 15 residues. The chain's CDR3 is CASSEATVSNQPQHF. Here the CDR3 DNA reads TGTGCCAGCAGTGAAGCGACAGTATCCAATCAGCCCCAGCATTTT.

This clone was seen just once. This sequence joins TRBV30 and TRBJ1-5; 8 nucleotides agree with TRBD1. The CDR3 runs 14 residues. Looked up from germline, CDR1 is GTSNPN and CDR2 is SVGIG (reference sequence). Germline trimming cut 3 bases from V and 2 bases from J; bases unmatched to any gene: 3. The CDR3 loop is CAWRGQGGNQPQHF. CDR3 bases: TGTGCCTGGAGAGGACAGGGCGGCAATCAGCCCCAGCATTTT.

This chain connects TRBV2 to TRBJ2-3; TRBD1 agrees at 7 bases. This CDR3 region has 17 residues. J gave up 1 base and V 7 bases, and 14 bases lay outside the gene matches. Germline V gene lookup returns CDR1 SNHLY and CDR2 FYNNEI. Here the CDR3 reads CASNRQGVGSGTDTQYF. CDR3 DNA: TGTGCCAGCAATCGACAGGGTGTGGGATCAGGCACAGATACGCAGTATTTT.